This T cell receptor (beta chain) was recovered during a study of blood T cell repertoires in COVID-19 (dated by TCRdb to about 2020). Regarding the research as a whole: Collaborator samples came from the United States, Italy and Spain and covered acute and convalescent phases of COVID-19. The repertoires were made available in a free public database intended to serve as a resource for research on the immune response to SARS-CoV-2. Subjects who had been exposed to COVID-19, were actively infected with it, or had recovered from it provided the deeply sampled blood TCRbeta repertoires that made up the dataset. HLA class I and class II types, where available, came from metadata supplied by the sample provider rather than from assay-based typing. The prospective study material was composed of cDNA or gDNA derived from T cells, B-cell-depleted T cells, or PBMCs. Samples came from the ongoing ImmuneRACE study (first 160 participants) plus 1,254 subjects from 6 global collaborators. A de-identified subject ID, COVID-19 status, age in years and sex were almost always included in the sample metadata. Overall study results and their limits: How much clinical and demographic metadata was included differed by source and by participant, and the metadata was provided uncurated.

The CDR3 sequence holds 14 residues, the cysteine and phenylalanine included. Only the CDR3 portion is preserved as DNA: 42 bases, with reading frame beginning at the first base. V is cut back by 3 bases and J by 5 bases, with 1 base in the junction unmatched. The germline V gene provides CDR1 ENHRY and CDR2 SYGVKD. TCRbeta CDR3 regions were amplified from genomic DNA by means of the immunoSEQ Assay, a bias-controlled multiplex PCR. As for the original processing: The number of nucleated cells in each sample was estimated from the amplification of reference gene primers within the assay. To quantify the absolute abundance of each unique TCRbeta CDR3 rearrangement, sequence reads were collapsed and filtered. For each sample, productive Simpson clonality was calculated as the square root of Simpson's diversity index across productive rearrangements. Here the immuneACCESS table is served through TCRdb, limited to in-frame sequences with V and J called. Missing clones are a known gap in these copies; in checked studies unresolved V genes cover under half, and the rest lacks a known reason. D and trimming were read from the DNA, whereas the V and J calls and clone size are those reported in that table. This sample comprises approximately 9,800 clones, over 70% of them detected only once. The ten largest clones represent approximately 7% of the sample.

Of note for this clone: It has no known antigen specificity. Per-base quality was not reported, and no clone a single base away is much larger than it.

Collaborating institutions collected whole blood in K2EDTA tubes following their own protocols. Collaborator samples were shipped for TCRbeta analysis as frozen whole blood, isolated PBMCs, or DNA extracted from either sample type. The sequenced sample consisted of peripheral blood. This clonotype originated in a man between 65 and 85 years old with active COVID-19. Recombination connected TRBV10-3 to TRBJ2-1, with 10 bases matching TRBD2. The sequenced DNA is TGTGCCATCAGTGATCTAGCGGGAGACAATGAGCAGTTCTTC. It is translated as CAISDLAGDNEQFF.